The clone carrying this TCR beta chain turned up a few times. What it binds is unknown. These data are taken from a study of early T cells in non-severe SARS-CoV-2 infection. Background on the study: It was bulk RNA from unsorted whole blood that was sequenced, and the chains were unpaired. Study results and caveats: Anti-spike CD8 specificities were favored by VDJdb matching, whose results missed private and CD4 specificities.

From the 5' RACE reads, TCRdb called clonotypes with MiXCR, one entry per CDR3 protein. The sample contains 68,000 or so distinct CDR3 sequences, 9% to 15% of which appear only once. CDR1 is MNHEY, CDR2 SVGEGT, per germline. The CDR3 has 13 residues. The V end was cut by 9 bases, the J end by 7 bases, with 18 bases between. This sequence joins TRBV6-2 or TRBV6-3 and TRBJ2-5; D perhaps matches TRBD2 (6 bases). The sequenced sample consisted of whole blood. The clonotype originates from an adult who was a healthcare worker with PCR-confirmed SARS-CoV-2 infection or an uninfected control (not recorded which). This CDR3 reads CASQGPPGGTQYF. CDR3 bases: TGTGCCAGTCAGGGACCCCCCGGGGGGACCCAGTACTTC.